What follows describes a single T cell receptor (beta chain). Its antigen is still unknown. The trim removed 3 bases at V and 1 base at J, leaving 6 bases unmatched. Germline CDR1 and CDR2: SGHTA and FQGNSA. The CDR3 runs 16 residues. This sample was included in a study of shared clonotypes between healthy human individuals. Study context: Per donor, CD8 memory used one plate, CD8 naive used two, CD4 memory used three and CD4 naive used three.

Libraries were prepared by immunoSEQ multiplex PCR; TCRdb keeps only in-frame clonotypes and omits some of them. The table lists about 2 million clones, roughly 95% of them singletons. General study points: Non-shared clonotypes had lower generation probabilities than clonotypes shared by all four sorted-subset donors. Tissue TCR repertoires likely differ from these blood-only repertoires. The study's rarefaction showed incomplete sorted-subset sequencing despite large depth.

CD45RO-negative, CCR7-selected cells formed the naive CD8 fraction, which excluded terminally differentiated effector memory CD45RA+ cells. The sequenced sample consisted of naive CD8+ T cells sorted from blood. The chain joins TRBV7-2 to TRBJ2-5; 9 bases fit TRBD2. The TCR was taken from a man younger than 35 in good health. This CDR3 is CASSLFLAGTQETQYF. Here the CDR3 DNA reads TGTGCCAGCAGCTTGTTTCTAGCGGGGACCCAAGAGACCCAGTACTTC. Complete variable domain (other parts from reference TRBV7-2 and TRBJ2-5): GAGVSQSPSNKVTEKGKDVELRCDPISGHTALYWYRQSLGQGLEFLIYFQGNSAPDKSGLPSDRFSAERTGGSVSTLTIQRTQQEDSAVYLCASSLFLAGTQETQYFGPGTRLLVL.